The 5 T cell receptor beta chains reported below all come from one sample, sequenced in a study of blood T cell repertoires in COVID-19. This table comes from immunoSEQ multiplex PCR, and its TCRdb copy is limited to in-frame clones, with some not included. The repertoire holds 140,000 to 150,000 clones, with roughly 76% as singletons. The sequenced sample consisted of peripheral blood. Source of these receptors: a human donor with acute or convalescent COVID-19. The donor label of this sample is uncertain.

The chain recombines TRBV14 with TRBJ1-2; D uncertain. V dropped 1 base and J dropped 8 bases, with 20 bases sitting between them. The CDR3 is 16 amino acids. Per the germline V gene, CDR1 is SGHDN and CDR2 is FVKESK. The DNA of the CDR3 is TGTGCCAGCAGCCAAGGACCGCTTGACGGGGTTGTGGGCTACACCTTC. This encodes CASSQGPLDGVVGYTF.

The chain combines TRBV24-1 with TRBJ2-2; 7 bases fit TRBD1. Germline lookup yields CDR1 KGHDR and CDR2 SFDVKD. This CDR3 contains 17 residues. V trimming: 3 bases; J trimming: 3 bases; junction bases outside the gene matches: 9. The CDR3 nucleotides read TGTGCCACCAGTGATGACCGACAGGGAGCGGACACCGGGGAGCTGTTTTTT. This gives the protein CATSDDRQGADTGELFF.

The chain employs TRBV19 and TRBJ1-2; TRBD1 matches 12 bases. This CDR3 is 15 amino acids long. With V trimmed by 7 bases and J by 4 bases, 7 bases remained unmatched. The germline CDR1 and CDR2 sequences are LNHDA and SQIVND (reference sequence). The CDR3 sequence: CASIPPGQGAYGYTF. DNA of the CDR3: TGTGCCAGTATCCCTCCGGGACAGGGGGCCTATGGCTACACCTTC.

This sequence joins TRBV30 and TRBJ1-2, with D tentatively TRBD1 (5 bases). The V and J ends lost 4 bases and 5 bases respectively, with 20 bases between them. The CDR3 totals 15 residues. Germline CDR1 and CDR2: GTSNPN and SVGIG (reference sequence). CDR3 region: CAWTVPGPGGYGYTF. DNA of the CDR3: TGTGCCTGGACAGTCCCGGGGCCTGGAGGGTATGGCTACACCTTC.

This clone came up once. V is TRBV9 and J is TRBJ1-3; no clear D gene. V lost 0 bases, J lost 0 bases, and 7 bases lay in between. Germline lookup yields CDR1 SGDLS and CDR2 YYNGEE. The CDR3 is 15 amino acids. The CDR3 DNA reads TGTGCCAGCAGCGTAGCAGACTTCTCTGGAAACACCATATATTTT. Translated, it gives CASSVADFSGNTIYF.